This entry lists 22 T cell receptor beta chains sequenced from one sample in a study of early T cells in non-severe SARS-CoV-2 infection. TCRdb recomputed calls from the 5' RACE reads with MiXCR, one row per CDR3 protein. The sample carries some 66,000 distinct CDR3 sequences, approximately 13% recorded once. The specimen was whole blood. These receptors all stem from an adult who was a healthcare worker with PCR-confirmed SARS-CoV-2 infection or an uninfected control (not recorded which).

J is TRBJ2-7 and V is TRBV25-1; 7 bases map to TRBD2. The CDR3 consists of 11 residues. Looked up from germline, CDR1 is MGHDK and CDR2 is SYGVNS. CDR3 in amino acids: CAASGPYEQYF. The CDR3, as DNA: TGTGCTGCTAGCGGCCCCTACGAGCAGTACTTC.

This clonotype was observed at least ten times. The chain links TRBV5-1 to TRBJ2-5, with 7 bases lining up with TRBD2. The CDR3 runs 14 residues. V shed 7 bases and J 0 bases; nucleotides not matched to a gene: 6. The V gene's germline CDR1 is SGHRS and CDR2 YFSETQ. CDR3 bases: TGCGCCAGCTACCGGGGGGATTACCAAGAGACCCAGTACTTC. Translated: CASYRGDYQETQYF.

The V call is TRBV7-3, the J call TRBJ2-5; D is perhaps TRBD2 (6 bases). Germline lookup yields CDR1 SGHTA and CDR2 FQGTGA. The CDR3 is 14 residues long. Trimming removed 0 bases from V and 4 bases from J, with 9 bases in between. The CDR3 loop reads CASSLTGGPETQYF. Here the CDR3 DNA reads TGTGCCAGCAGCTTAACGGGAGGACCAGAGACCCAGTACTTC. The full variable domain, completed using reference TRBV7-3 and TRBJ2-5, is GAGVSQTPSNKVTEKGKYVELRCDPISGHTALYWYRQSLGQGPEFLIYFQGTGAADDSGLPNDRFFAVRPEGSVSTLKIQRTERGDSAVYLCASSLTGGPETQYFGPGTRLLVL.

In DNA form, the CDR3 reads TGCGCCAGCAGCTCGGGGGGCTCTGCCGGGGTGAATGAGCAGTTCTTC. It codes for CASSSGGSAGVNEQFF. This sequence joins TRBV5-1 and TRBJ2-1, with D perhaps TRBD2 (7 bases). Looked up from germline, CDR1 is SGHRS and CDR2 is YFSETQ. The V and J ends lost 3 bases and 7 bases respectively, with 20 bases between them. The CDR3 covers 16 residues.

This clonotype was counted many times. The V gene is TRBV29-1, the J gene TRBJ2-1; the match to TRBD2 covers 9 bases. Trimming cost V 4 bases and J 10 bases; bases outside gene matches: 8. The germline V gene encodes CDR1 SQVTM and CDR2 ANQGSEA. The CDR3 runs to 13 residues. The CDR3 DNA sequence: TGCAGCGTTGCCCTAGCGGGAATAGGAGAGCAGTTCTTC. Translating gives CSVALAGIGEQFF.

The table lists this clonotype with a few counts. The CDR3 bases are TGTGCCAGCAGTGACACGGACATGAATGAAAAACTGTTTTTT. Protein: CASSDTDMNEKLFF. The chain uses TRBV6-2 or TRBV6-3 and TRBJ1-4; a weak D match, TRBD1 (5 bases). V lost 5 bases and J lost 5, with 12 bases in between. Looked up from germline, CDR1 is MNHEY and CDR2 is SVGEGT. CDR3 length equals 14 residues.

The table lists this clonotype with a few counts. The chain carries TRBV29-1 and TRBJ2-5; 7 bases map to TRBD1. The junction had 5 bases not matched to a gene; V was cut back by 6 bases and J by 1 base. The germline CDR1 and CDR2 sequences are SQVTM and ANQGSEA. The CDR3 has 13 residues. The CDR3 DNA sequence: TGCAGCGTCCGACAGGGATTCCAAGAGACCCAGTACTTC. Translated: CSVRQGFQETQYF.

This clonotype appeared many times. The chain couples TRBV6-2 or TRBV6-3 to TRBJ2-1; 10 bases line up with TRBD2. The CDR3 totals 12 residues. Trimming cost V 6 bases and J 11 bases; bases outside gene matches: 4. Germline lookup yields CDR1 MNHEY and CDR2 SVGEGT. The CDR3: CASRAGGPKQFF. The CDR3 DNA follows: TGTGCCAGCAGAGCGGGAGGGCCCAAGCAGTTCTTC.

This clonotype was observed many times. The rearrangement joins TRBV7-9 to TRBJ1-3; D possibly corresponds to TRBD1 (5 bases). Germline V gives CDR1 SEHNR, CDR2 FQNEAQ (reference sequence). V lost 4 bases to trimming and J lost 0 bases, with 13 bases between them. There are 16 residues in the CDR3. CDR3: CASSSPGRTSGNTIYF. CDR3 DNA: TGTGCCAGCAGCTCACCGGGACGCACCTCTGGAAACACCATATATTTT.

This clonotype was found many times. J is TRBJ1-5 and V is TRBV27; D is possibly TRBD1 (6 bases). The germline CDR1 and CDR2 sequences are MNHEY and SMNVEV (reference sequence). Trimming removed 5 bases from V and 3 bases from J, with 17 bases in between. This CDR3 contains 16 residues. The CDR3 here is CASSLKGTRINQPQHF. In DNA, the CDR3 is TGTGCCAGCAGTCTCAAAGGGACACGGATCAATCAGCCCCAGCATTTT.

This clonotype came up a few times. The J gene is TRBJ1-2, the V gene TRBV2, with D perhaps TRBD1 (5 bases). V shed 6 bases and J shed 0 bases, with 8 bases lying between them. The CDR3 runs 13 residues. Germline CDR1 and CDR2: SNHLY and FYNNEI. CDR3 nucleotide sequence: TGTGCCAGCAGCAGGACATCTAACTATGGCTACACCTTC. It translates to CASSRTSNYGYTF.

The rearrangement links TRBV5-1 to TRBJ2-3; 13 positions agree with TRBD2. This CDR3 comprises 14 residues. In germline, CDR1 is SGHRS, CDR2 YFSETQ. The J segment lost 8 bases and the V segment lost 0 bases, leaving 0 bases of the junction unmatched. CDR3 nucleotides: TGCGCCAGCAGCTTGGGGACTAGCGGGAGTACGCAGTATTTT. Amino acid sequence: CASSLGTSGSTQYF.

In this sample, this clonotype turned up a few times. The chain carries TRBV11-2 and TRBJ2-3; no firm D call. Germline V gives CDR1 SGHAT, CDR2 FQNNGV. The CDR3 is 14 amino acids. V lost 5 bases and J lost 2, with 11 bases in between. The CDR3 spells CASSLRTFTDTQYF. In nucleotides, the CDR3 is TGTGCCAGCAGCCTCCGGACCTTCACAGATACGCAGTATTTT.

CDR3 coding DNA: TGTGCCAGCAGCCCACTAGCGACTAGCACAGATACGCAGTATTTT. Translation: CASSPLATSTDTQYF. The chain recombines TRBV3-1 with TRBJ2-3; 7 bases agree with TRBD2. The CDR3 spans 15 residues. Per germline, CDR1 LGHDT and CDR2 YNNKEL (reference sequence). V trimming: 4 bases; J trimming: 0 bases; junction bases outside the gene matches: 4.

A few counts support this clonotype. The CDR3 spells CASSPWTSAYEQYF. For the CDR3, the DNA is TGTGCCAGCAGCCCATGGACATCAGCCTACGAGCAGTACTTC. The chain recombines TRBV14 with TRBJ2-7, with a possible D match to TRBD1 (5 bases). Germline CDR1 and CDR2: SGHDN and FVKESK. V lost 4 bases and J 2 bases, leaving 12 bases between the germline ends. This CDR3 has 14 residues.

The rearrangement uses TRBV20-1 and TRBJ2-7; TRBD1 matches 7 bases. The V gene end was trimmed by 4 bases and the J gene end by 2 bases; junction bases not matched to a gene: 11. Germline-derived CDR1 and CDR2 are DFQATT and SNEGSKA (reference sequence). The CDR3 has 15 amino acids. DNA of the CDR3: TGCAGTGCTACCTCCGACAGGGCCGGACCCTACGAGCAGTACTTC. It translates to CSATSDRAGPYEQYF.

The chain couples TRBV15 to TRBJ1-2; D is perhaps TRBD1 (5 bases). Looked up from germline, CDR1 is LNHNV and CDR2 is YYDKDF (reference sequence). V was trimmed by 2 bases and J by 1 base, leaving 5 bases between them. The CDR3 extends over 13 amino acids. CDR3 protein: CATSRQGNYGYTF. CDR3 coding DNA: TGTGCCACCAGCAGACAGGGTAACTATGGCTACACCTTC.

This clonotype was counted a few times. The rearrangement uses TRBV23-1 and TRBJ2-3; no reliable D call. TRBV23-1 is designated an ORF whose function remains uncertain. V was cut by 2 bases and J by 0 bases, with 9 bases left in between. The CDR3 is 15 residues long. Here the CDR3 DNA reads TGCGCCAGCAGTCAAGGAGCCCCTAGCACAGATACGCAGTATTTT. This gives the protein CASSQGAPSTDTQYF.

This clonotype was observed many times. This sequence joins TRBV11-2 and TRBJ1-1, with a weak D call TRBD1 (5 bases). V lost 2 bases, J lost 6 bases, and 25 bases lay in between. The CDR3 has 18 residues. Germline V CDR1 and CDR2: SGHAT, FQNNGV. Written as DNA, the CDR3 is TGTGCCAGCAGCTTAAGATCGGGCAGGGTGGCAGCAAGGGCTGAAGCTTTCTTT. This gives the protein CASSLRSGRVAARAEAFF.

This clonotype has at least ten counts. The rearrangement joins TRBV11-2 to TRBJ1-2; TRBD1 agrees at 8 bases. CDR1 and CDR2 from the germline V gene are SGHAT and FQNNGV. The J segment lost 4 bases and the V segment lost 5 bases, leaving 3 bases of the junction unmatched. The CDR3 loop spans 13 amino acids. The CDR3 sequence: CASSTTGGYGYTF. CDR3 nucleotides: TGTGCCAGCAGCACCACAGGGGGCTATGGCTACACCTTC.

This clonotype was recorded many times. The CDR3 DNA is TGTGCCAGCAGTTTTCTAGGAAGGAATGCCGGGGAGCTGTTTTTT. This translates into CASSFLGRNAGELFF. The chain is built from TRBV12-3 or TRBV12-4 and TRBJ2-2; D is unresolved. The V end lost 3 bases, the J end lost 6 bases, and 14 bases lay between the germline ends. CDR3 size: 15 residues.

This clonotype occurred many times. The rearrangement links TRBV29-1 to TRBJ2-7; D may be TRBD1 or TRBD2 (6 bases each). Trimming took off 3 bases at V and 1 base at J, with 13 bases between the two ends. Germline CDR1 SQVTM, CDR2 ANQGSEA. The length of the CDR3 is 14 residues. The CDR3 nucleotides read TGCAGCGTTGAGGAGACAGGAGGGTCCTACGAGCAGTACTTC. Residues: CSVEETGGSYEQYF.